This is a list of T cell receptor beta chains from one sample in a study of cytomegalovirus exposure and HLA in healthy donors. Only in-frame clones appear in the TCRdb table, and some are missing; sequencing was by immunoSEQ multiplex PCR. In the table there are roughly 130,000 clones, around three fifths of which are singletons. What was sequenced was PBMCs. All receptors derive from a male donor in good health and CMV-seronegative. CDR3s include the opening cysteine and the closing phenylalanine or tryptophan. The D gene is left open where the match is weak. A row's size may be missing; if present it is once, few, many or a size class.

D gene | J gene | clone size | V gene | CDR3 DNA | CDR3 protein
TRBD2 | TRBJ2-3 | - | TRBV4-2 | TGTGCCAGCAGCCAAGGGACTAGCGGGGGGGATAGCACAGATACGCAGTATTTT | CASSQGTSGGDSTDTQYF
TRBD2 | TRBJ2-5 | - | TRBV18 | TGTGCCAGCTCACTGACTAGCGGAGCCTCTCAAGGGGCCCAGTACTTC | CASSLTSGASQGAQYF
TRBD2 | TRBJ2-1 | once | TRBV9 | TGTGCCAGCAGCGTAGTGGCGGGGGGGGACAATGAGCAGTTCTTC | CASSVVAGGDNEQFF
TRBD1 | TRBJ2-5 | - | TRBV6-5 | TGTGCCAGCAGTCCCCGACAGGGGGGTACAGAGACCCAGTACTTC | CASSPRQGGTETQYF
TRBD1 | TRBJ1-2 | - | TRBV19 | TGTGCCAGTATACAGGGGGCAGGCGGCTACACCTTC | CASIQGAGGYTF
- | TRBJ1-5 | - | TRBV7-2 | TGTGCCAGCAGCTTAGAAGGCGGCAGCAATCAGCCCCAGCATTTT | CASSLEGGSNQPQHF
TRBD2 | TRBJ2-6 | - | TRBV7-9 | TGTGCCAGCAGCTTAGGGCAGGGAGGGTCCTCTGGGGCCAACGTCCTGACTTTC | CASSLGQGGSSGANVLTF
- | TRBJ2-5 | - | TRBV7-9 | TGTTCCAGCAGCTTAGCCGCGGGGCAAGAGACCCAGTACTTC | CSSSLAAGQETQYF
- | TRBJ1-5 | few | TRBV4-3 | TGCGCCAGCAGCCAAGATCTCACGAGGGATCAGCCCCAGCATTTT | CASSQDLTRDQPQHF
TRBD1 | TRBJ1-2 | - | TRBV5-5 | TGTGCCAGCAGCTTGCCGGGACAGGGTTACTATGGCTACACCTTC | CASSLPGQGYYGYTF
TRBD1 | TRBJ2-7 | - | TRBV19 | TGTGCCAGTAGTACGGTGGACAGGTACGAGCAGTACTTC | CASSTVDRYEQYF
TRBD1 | TRBJ1-6 | few | TRBV10-3 | TGTGCCATCAGTGAACAGGGGGGGATTTATAATTCACCCCTCCACTTT | CAISEQGGIYNSPLHF
TRBD2 | TRBJ2-7 | - | TRBV19 | TGTGCCAGTAGTATAGCCCTAGCGGCCGAGCAGTACTTC | CASSIALAAEQYF
TRBD1 | TRBJ1-4 | - | TRBV2 | TGTGCCAGCAGCGTGGACAGGGGGCGTGAAAAACTGTTTTTT | CASSVDRGREKLFF
- | TRBJ2-7 | few | TRBV29-1 | TGCAGCGTTGAAACTCGGGGTCCCTACGAGCAGTACTTC | CSVETRGPYEQYF
- | TRBJ1-2 | - | TRBV15 | TGTGCCACCAGCAGATACAGCTATGGCTACACCTTC | CATSRYSYGYTF
TRBD1 | TRBJ1-2 | - | TRBV29-1 | TGCAGCGTTGATGGGGGATCAACAGGGGGCGCGGGGGGCTACCCCTTC | CSVDGGSTGGAGGYPF
- | TRBJ1-1 | - | TRBV5-4 | TGTGCCAGCAGCTTACTCAACACTGAAGCTTTCTTT | CASSLLNTEAFF
TRBD1 | TRBJ1-6 | - | TRBV18 | TGTGCCAGCTCAACCCGGAACAGGGGATTCGGATCACCCCTCCACTTT | CASSTRNRGFGSPLHF
- | TRBJ2-2 | - | TRBV14 | TGTGCCAGCAGCCAAGATGTGGCGACAAAGAACACCGGGGAGCTGTTTTTT | CASSQDVATKNTGELFF
TRBD1 | TRBJ1-4 | once | TRBV5-1 | TGCGCCAGTCAACAGGGGGCTAGAACTAATGAAAAACTGTTTTTT | CASQQGARTNEKLFF
- | TRBJ1-1 | - | TRBV7-2 | TGTGCCAGCAGCTTAGGGCAAGTCACTGAAGCTTTCTTT | CASSLGQVTEAFF
TRBD1 | TRBJ1-4 | few | TRBV4-1 | TGCGCCAGCAGCCAAGATCAATGGGGGACAGGGAATGAAAAACTGTTTTTT | CASSQDQWGTGNEKLFF
TRBD1 | TRBJ1-2 | - | TRBV13 | TGTGCCAGCAGCTTAGGGGACAGGGGGCTCGATGGCTACACCTTC | CASSLGDRGLDGYTF
TRBD1 | TRBJ2-2 | - | TRBV5-4 | TGTGCCAGCAGCTTGGAACACAGGGGTAACGGGGAGCTGTTTTTT | CASSLEHRGNGELFF
TRBD1 | TRBJ1-2 | - | TRBV7-3 | TGTGCCAGCAGCCGGACAGGGAAAGAAATGTGGGACTATGGCTACACCTTC | CASSRTGKEMWDYGYTF
- | TRBJ2-7 | few | TRBV6-6 | TGTGCCAGCAGTTGGGCGGGACGGGGCACCTACGAGCAGTACTTC | CASSWAGRGTYEQYF
- | TRBJ2-5 | few | TRBV7-9 | TGTGCCAGCAGCTTCTCCCCGGGACACAGTTTGTCGGAGACCCAGTACTTC | CASSFSPGHSLSETQYF
TRBD2 | TRBJ2-7 | - | TRBV28 | TGTGCCAGCAGTTGGGGGGGAATTTCCGAATACGAGCAGTACTTC | CASSWGGISEYEQYF
- | TRBJ2-7 | - | TRBV6-5 | TGTGCCAGCAGCTCCGGGGTAAAGCAGTACTTC | CASSSGVKQYF
- | TRBJ2-1 | few | TRBV6-5 | TGTGCCAGCAAGAAAGGGGATTACAATGAGCAGTTCTTC | CASKKGDYNEQFF
- | TRBJ1-3 | - | TRBV7-4 | TGTGCCAGCAGCTTAGGATGGGGCAGGGCGTCTGGAAACACCATATATTTT | CASSLGWGRASGNTIYF
- | TRBJ1-1 | - | TRBV4-1 | TGCGCCAGCGCCCTTTTCGGGGATATGAACACTGAAGCTTTCTTT | CASALFGDMNTEAFF
TRBD1 | TRBJ1-5 | few | TRBV2 | TGTGCCAGCAGGCCAGACAGGGGGTCTCCTCAGCCCCAGCATTTT | CASRPDRGSPQPQHF
TRBD1 | TRBJ1-6 | - | TRBV30 | TGTGCCTGGGCGGGACAGGGGGATTCACCCCTCCACTTT | CAWAGQGDSPLHF
- | TRBJ1-1 | - | TRBV5-6 | TGTGCCAGCAGCTTAAGAGGTACCGAACCTTTCTTT | CASSLRGTEPFF
TRBD2 | TRBJ2-3 | - | TRBV2 | TGTGCCAGCAGTGAAGACGGTCTAGCGGGTCTGTATTTT | CASSEDGLAGLYF
- | TRBJ2-3 | once | TRBV5-1 | TGCGCCAGCAGCTTTGGACAGGCGCGGGGAGATATGCAGTATTTT | CASSFGQARGDMQYF
TRBD1 | TRBJ1-2 | - | TRBV10-1 | TGCGCCAGCAGTTTAACAGGGGGATCCAGCTACACCTTC | CASSLTGGSSYTF
TRBD1 | TRBJ1-2 | few | TRBV6-1 | TGTGCCAGCAGCTGGACAGGGGCCTATGGCTACACCTTC | CASSWTGAYGYTF
- | TRBJ2-2 | - | TRBV7-3 | TGTGCCAGCAGCCAGGCGTCCAGGGGTCCCGGGGAGCTGTTTTTT | CASSQASRGPGELFF
- | TRBJ2-5 | - | TRBV9 | TGTGCCAGCAGCGTAGAACCTCTACAAGAGACCCAGTACTTC | CASSVEPLQETQYF
TRBD1 | TRBJ1-3 | - | TRBV28 | TGTGCCAGCAGTTTATGGGGGACAGTCTCTGGAAACACCATATATTTT | CASSLWGTVSGNTIYF
- | TRBJ2-3 | few | TRBV7-2 | TGTGCCAGCAGCTTAAATCCCGCAACTAACACAGATACGCAGTATTTT | CASSLNPATNTDTQYF
- | TRBJ2-7 | few | TRBV20-1 | TGCAGTGCTAGTATAGGGAGAGAGCAGTACTTC | CSASIGREQYF
- | TRBJ1-4 | few | TRBV4-1 | TGCGCCAGCAGCCAAGCGGGGTCCACTAATGAAAAACTGTTTTTT | CASSQAGSTNEKLFF